This TCR beta chain was documented in a study of T cells after yellow fever vaccination. Study-wide findings and caveats: It was the secondary response that reached its peak faster, day 5 versus 15, but it was weaker. Most primary-vaccination clones recurred post-booster (approximately 96% CD4, 88% CD8).

TCRdb re-called the 5' RACE reads with MiXCR, one entry per CDR3 protein. The sample includes about 260,000 distinct CDR3 sequences, roughly 4.8% of them seen just once. CDR1 is LNHDA, CDR2 SQIVND, per germline (reference sequence). This CDR3 has 11 amino acids. This clonotype was picked up a small number of times. Its antigen remains unknown. The clonotype originates from a young man who received the YFV17D yellow fever vaccine. Here the sequenced sample was CD4+ T cells sorted from PBMCs, taken on the day of the yellow fever booster vaccination. The J gene is TRBJ2-7, the V gene TRBV19; the D gene is possibly TRBD2 (5 bases). The CDR3 loop reads CDQAAAYEQYF. In nucleotides, the CDR3 is TGTGACCAAGCGGCTGCCTACGAGCAGTACTTC.